These 11 T cell receptor beta chains were sequenced from one sample in a study of cytomegalovirus exposure and HLA in healthy donors. The table came from immunoSEQ multiplex PCR; TCRdb's copy has only in-frame clones and leaves some out. Of roughly 130,000 clones in the sample, roughly 90% were seen once. The specimen sequenced was PBMCs. Receptors originate from a man aged 25-40 years in good health and CMV-seronegative.

CDR3 region: CASSLVPGRMNTEAFF. The CDR3, as DNA: TGTGCCAGCAGTTTGGTCCCCGGTCGCATGAACACTGAAGCTTTCTTT. The chain couples TRBV27 to TRBJ1-1; D not certain. The ends were cut back, 3 bases at V and 0 bases at J, with 14 bases in the middle. The germline gives CDR1 MNHEY, CDR2 SMNVEV (reference sequence). The CDR3 spans 16 residues.

The chain couples TRBV19 to TRBJ2-3; 10 nucleotides align to TRBD2. This CDR3 region has 16 residues. V dropped 4 bases and J dropped 4; count of bases not matched to a gene: 8. Looked up from germline, CDR1 is LNHDA and CDR2 is SQIVND (reference sequence). The CDR3 nucleotides are TGTGCCAGTAGTACTCAAGCGGGAGGGCACGCAGATACGCAGTATTTT. Protein product: CASSTQAGGHADTQYF.

The chain recombines TRBV27 with TRBJ2-4; D perhaps matches TRBD1 (5 bases). Germline lookup yields CDR1 MNHEY and CDR2 SMNVEV (reference sequence). Trimming left V 10 bases short and J 0 bases short, with 13 bases between. This CDR3 spans 14 amino acids. The CDR3 nucleotides read TGTGCCACCAGCCCGACAGTAGCCAAAAACATTCAGTACTTC. Translated, it gives CATSPTVAKNIQYF.

This rearrangement joins TRBV2 to TRBJ1-2; D call uncertain. This CDR3 comprises 11 residues. Germline V CDR1 and CDR2: SNHLY, FYNNEI. V lost 3 bases and J lost 8, with 7 bases in between. DNA for the CDR3: TGTGCCAGCAGTGATAGTACGGGCTACACCTTC. The encoded protein is CASSDSTGYTF.

The chain couples TRBV5-8 to TRBJ2-1; 10 bases line up with TRBD1. Trimming cost V 8 bases and J 10 bases; bases outside gene matches: 15. This CDR3 is 15 amino acids long. The germline V gene has CDR1 SGHTS and CDR2 YDEGEE. The CDR3 sequence: CASPTPGQGLVEQFF. The CDR3 DNA sequence: TGTGCCAGTCCCACCCCGGGACAGGGGCTGGTCGAGCAGTTCTTC.

This clone was detected once. The V and J genes are TRBV5-1 and TRBJ2-5, with D possibly matching TRBD2 (6 bases). V was clipped by 0 bases and J by 1 base, with 13 bases between them. The germline gives CDR1 SGHRS, CDR2 YFSETQ. This CDR3 comprises 16 residues. The CDR3 DNA reads as TGCGCCAGCAGCTTGGGGGTTGGCGGGGCCCAAGAGACCCAGTACTTC. As protein: CASSLGVGGAQETQYF. The entire variable domain, with the rest obtained from reference TRBV5-1 and TRBJ2-5, is as follows: KAGVTQTPRYLIKTRGQQVTLSCSPISGHRSVSWYQQTPGQGLQFLFEYFSETQRNKGNFPGRFSGRQFSNSRSEMNVSTLELGDSALYLCASSLGVGGAQETQYFGPGTRLLVL.

This chain uses TRBV5-4 with TRBJ1-2, with TRBD1 identical over 7 bases. The CDR3 sequence is 16 residues long. Per germline, CDR1 SGHNT and CDR2 YYREEE (reference sequence). Trimming removed 4 bases from V and 8 bases from J; junction bases left unmatched: 17. The CDR3 reads CASSPIDRVGFQGYTF. The CDR3 nucleotides read TGTGCCAGCAGCCCAATTGACAGGGTTGGATTCCAGGGCTACACCTTC.

V and J are TRBV2 and TRBJ2-7; 11 nucleotides line up with TRBD1. The CDR3 extends over 14 amino acids. Trimming took 6 bases from V and 4 from J; bases not matched to a gene: 5. Germline V CDR1 and CDR2: SNHLY, FYNNEI. CDR3 nucleotides: TGTGCCAGCAGCCTTGGGACAGGGGGATACGAGCAGTACTTC. Translated: CASSLGTGGYEQYF. The variable domain in full, completed from reference TRBV2 and TRBJ2-7, reads EPEVTQTPSHQVTQMGQEVILRCVPISNHLYFYWYRQILGQKVEFLVSFYNNEISEKSEIFDDQFSVERPDGSNFTLKIRSTKLEDSAMYFCASSLGTGGYEQYFGPGTRLTVT.

This chain links TRBV2 with TRBJ2-7, with D possibly being TRBD1 (6 bases). The ends were cut back, 7 bases at V and 3 bases at J, with 22 bases in the middle. This CDR3 has 16 amino acids. Germline V gene data show CDR1 as SNHLY and CDR2 as FYNNEI. CDR3 coding DNA: TGTGCCAGCAACCCGGGACACAGGTTTTCGAGCTACGAGCAGTACTTC. It yields the protein CASNPGHRFSSYEQYF. The complete variable domain, with remaining parts taken from reference TRBV2 and TRBJ2-7, reads EPEVTQTPSHQVTQMGQEVILRCVPISNHLYFYWYRQILGQKVEFLVSFYNNEISEKSEIFDDQFSVERPDGSNFTLKIRSTKLEDSAMYFCASNPGHRFSSYEQYFGPGTRLTVT.

The chain employs TRBV10-2 and TRBJ1-2; TRBD1 matches 8 bases. With 9 bases clipped from V and 6 bases from J, the junction kept 12 bases outside the gene matches. The CDR3 contains 14 residues. Germline V gene lookup returns CDR1 WSHSY and CDR2 SAAADI. The CDR3 is CASGVPGQVDGYTF. The CDR3 DNA sequence: TGCGCCAGTGGCGTACCGGGACAGGTCGATGGCTACACCTTC.

The chain couples TRBV29-1 to TRBJ2-5; 7 bases fit TRBD1. This CDR3 is built from 12 residues. With V trimmed by 7 bases and J by 5 bases, 7 bases remained unmatched. Germline V gives CDR1 SQVTM, CDR2 ANQGSEA. CDR3 nucleotide sequence: TGCAGCGCCCTGACAGGGCGGGAGACCCAGTACTTC. Residues: CSALTGRETQYF.